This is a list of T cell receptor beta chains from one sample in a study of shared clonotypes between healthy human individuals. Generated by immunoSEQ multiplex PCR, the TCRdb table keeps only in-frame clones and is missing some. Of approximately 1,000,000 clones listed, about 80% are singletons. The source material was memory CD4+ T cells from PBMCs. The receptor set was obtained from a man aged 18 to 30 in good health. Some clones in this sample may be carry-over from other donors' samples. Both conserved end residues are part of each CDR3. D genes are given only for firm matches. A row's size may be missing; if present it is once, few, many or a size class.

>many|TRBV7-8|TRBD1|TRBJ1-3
TGTGCCAGCAGCTTAGGGACAGGGAGAAACACCATATATTTT
CASSLGTGRNTIYF
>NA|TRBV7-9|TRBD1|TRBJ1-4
TGTGCCAGCAGCCTGGACAGGTGGGATGAAAAACTGTTTTTT
CASSLDRWDEKLFF
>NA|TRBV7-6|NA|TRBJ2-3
TGTGCCAGCAGCTCACGCGCCGGGCAGTATTTT
CASSSRAGQYF
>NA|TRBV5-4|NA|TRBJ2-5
TGTGCCAGCAGCTTAGGAGCTCAGGAGACCCAGTACTTC
CASSLGAQETQYF
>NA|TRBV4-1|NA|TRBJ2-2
TGCGCCAGCAGCCAAGCGGCCCTGGTTGGCACCGGGGAGCTGTTTTTT
CASSQAALVGTGELFF
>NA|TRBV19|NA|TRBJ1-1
TGTGCCAGTAGATCATACAGGGCCGCTATGAACACTGAAGCTTTCTTT
CASRSYRAAMNTEAFF
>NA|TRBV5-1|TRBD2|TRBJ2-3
TGCGCCAGCAGCCCACTTAGCGGGGAGGCGGATACGCAGTATTTT
CASSPLSGEADTQYF
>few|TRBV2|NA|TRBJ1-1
TGTGCCAGCAGCGACGGGGAAGGCACTGAAGCTTTCTTT
CASSDGEGTEAFF
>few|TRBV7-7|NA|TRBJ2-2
TGTGCCAGCAGCTTAGGGGACCCCGGGGAGCTGTTTTTT
CASSLGDPGELFF
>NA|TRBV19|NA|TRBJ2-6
TGTGCCAGTAGTAAGGGGGGCGCGGTCTCTGGGGCCAACGTCCTGACTTTC
CASSKGGAVSGANVLTF
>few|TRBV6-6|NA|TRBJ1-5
TGTGCCAGCAGTTACGGGGGTGGTCAGCCCCAGCATTTT
CASSYGGGQPQHF
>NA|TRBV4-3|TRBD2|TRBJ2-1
TGCGCCAGCAGCCAAGAAGGTGGGACTACCCACAATGAGCAGTTCTTC
CASSQEGGTTHNEQFF
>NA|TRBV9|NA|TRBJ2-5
TGTGCCAGCAGCGTAACAGTGAGAGAGACCCAGTACTTC
CASSVTVRETQYF
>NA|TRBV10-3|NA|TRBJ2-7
TGTGCCATCAGTGTTGAGGGACTCCACGAGCAGTACTTC
CAISVEGLHEQYF
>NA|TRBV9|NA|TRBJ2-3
TGTGCCAGCAGCGCGGGGGACACTAGCACAGATACGCAGTATTTT
CASSAGDTSTDTQYF
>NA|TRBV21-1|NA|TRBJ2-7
TGTGCCAGCAGCAAAGAGGCGGGAGCTACCTACGAGCAGTACTTC
CASSKEAGATYEQYF
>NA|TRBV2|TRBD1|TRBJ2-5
TGTGCCAGCAGCGACAGGGACCAAGAGACCCAGTACTTC
CASSDRDQETQYF
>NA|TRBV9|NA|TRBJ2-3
TGTGCCAGCAGCGTCTCCACTGGCCCCAAGAGCACAGATACGCAGTATTTT
CASSVSTGPKSTDTQYF
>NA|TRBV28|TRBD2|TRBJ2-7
TGTGCCAGCAGTTTTGTACTAGCGGGACCCTCCTACGAGCAGTACTTC
CASSFVLAGPSYEQYF
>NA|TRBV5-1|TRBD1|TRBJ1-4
TGCGCCAGCAGCTTACGACAGGGACTTTCTGAAAAACTGTTTTTT
CASSLRQGLSEKLFF
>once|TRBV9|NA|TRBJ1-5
TGTGCCAGCAGCGTAGGGGGGAATAGGCCCCAGCATTTT
CASSVGGNRPQHF
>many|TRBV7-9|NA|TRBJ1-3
TGTGCCAGCAGCTGGGACACCTCTGGAAACACCATATATTTT
CASSWDTSGNTIYF
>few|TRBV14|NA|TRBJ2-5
TGTGCCAGCAGCCCCGGGAACCAAGAGACCCAGTACTTC
CASSPGNQETQYF
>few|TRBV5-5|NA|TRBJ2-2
TGTGCCAGCAGCCCCCACAGCCCGAACACCGGGGAGCTGTTTTTT
CASSPHSPNTGELFF
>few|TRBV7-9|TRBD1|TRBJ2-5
TGTGCCAGCAGCCCCCAGGGGGATGCTCTGGAGACCCAGTACTTC
CASSPQGDALETQYF
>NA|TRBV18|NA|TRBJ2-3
TGTGCCAGCTCACTTTTCGGGCAGAACACAGATACGCAGTATTTT
CASSLFGQNTDTQYF
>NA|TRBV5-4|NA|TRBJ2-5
TGTGCCAGCAGCCGGGAAGGGGTGGAATCTGGGTACTTC
CASSREGVESGYF
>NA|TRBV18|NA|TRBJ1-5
TGTGCCAGCTCACCCGCCCAGGGAGGCCAGCCCCAGCATTTT
CASSPAQGGQPQHF
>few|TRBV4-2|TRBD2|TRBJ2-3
TGTGCCAGCAGCCAAGGCCTAGCGGGAGGGGGTAGCACAGATACGCAGTATTTT
CASSQGLAGGGSTDTQYF
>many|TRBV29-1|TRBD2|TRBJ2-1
TGCAGCGCCATAGCGGGGACCTCCTACAATGAGCAGTTCTTC
CSAIAGTSYNEQFF
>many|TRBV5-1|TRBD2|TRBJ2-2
TGCGCCAGCAGCTTTCGCAGCGGGAGGGCCTGGGGCGACACCGGGGAGCTGTTTTTT
CASSFRSGRAWGDTGELFF
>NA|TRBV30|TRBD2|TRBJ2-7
TGTGCCTGGGCTAGCGGGAGCCCCTCCTACGAGCAGTACTTC
CAWASGSPSYEQYF
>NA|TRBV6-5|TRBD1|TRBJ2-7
TGTGCCAGCAGTTTAAGGCACAGGGGACGCTACGAGCAGTACTTC
CASSLRHRGRYEQYF
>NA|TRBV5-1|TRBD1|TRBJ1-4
TGCGCCAGCAGCTTGGCCCCGGGACAGGGGGCGAAACTGTTTTTT
CASSLAPGQGAKLFF
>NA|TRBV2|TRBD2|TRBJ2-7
TGTGCCAGCAGCTCAGCCCCTAGCGGGAGGGCCATGTCGGAGCAGTACTTC
CASSSAPSGRAMSEQYF
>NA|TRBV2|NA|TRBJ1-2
TGTGCCAGCAGTGCCCCGAATGCCCGGGGCTACACCTTC
CASSAPNARGYTF
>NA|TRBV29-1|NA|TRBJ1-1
TGCAGCGTTGGAGGGATTGGAGCTTTCTTT
CSVGGIGAFF